The sequence of this TCR beta chain was determined in a study of memory CD4+ T cells and cytomegalovirus serostatus. Turning to the study itself: Donors were healthy Belgian adults, under 10 CMV seropositive and approximately 25 seronegative. Study-wide points: The CMV-associated TCR signature appears largely within the CD4+ memory repertoire. Repertoires predicted CMV serostatus with median bootstrapped AUC of about 0.95.

The CDR3 spans 15 residues. The germline V and J ends were trimmed by 0 bases and 2 bases, with 11 bases remaining between them. The germline V gene has CDR1 LNHNV and CDR2 YYDKDF (reference sequence). The sort gate was single viable CD3+CD4+CD8-CD45RO+ cells for memory CD4+ T cells. As handled by the study authors: Out-of-frame sequences were removed, leaving 2 million to 2.5 million distinct TCRbeta sequences. Repertoires were generated with immunoSEQ multiplex PCR, while TCRdb's copy carries only in-frame clones and drops some. From that table come the V and J calls and clone size; the DNA was used to work out D and trimming. The sample includes under 55,000 clones, around 80% of them seen just once. A note on this clone: Its antigen is not known.

Sequenced sample: memory CD4+ T cells from blood. J is TRBJ2-7 and V is TRBV15; D is uncertain. The TCR was taken from an adult in good health and CMV-seronegative. This CDR3 reads CATSRELDFPYEQYF. The CDR3 coding sequence is TGTGCCACCAGCAGAGAGTTAGACTTTCCCTACGAGCAGTACTTC.